The TCR beta chain under discussion was sequenced for a study of monozygotic twins with cystic fibrosis. This clone was detected a few times. Its target is not known. Deletions cut 2 bases from V and 3 bases from J, with 10 bases between. The CDR3 runs 14 residues. The germline gives CDR1 LNHDA, CDR2 SQIVND (reference sequence). Study results and limitations: Monozygotic CF twin pairs shared significantly more nucleotide-identical clonotypes than unrelated CF individuals did.

TCRdb keeps only in-frame clones here, not all; method: immunoSEQ multiplex PCR. This table has about 25,000 clones, 90% appearing once. The sequencing sample was made of blood. The source of this sequence is a girl between 2 and 10 years old with cystic fibrosis. The V and J genes are TRBV19 and TRBJ1-1; D gene uncertain. The CDR3 bases are TGTGCCAGTAGTATATTAGGGTGGGACACTGAAGCTTTCTTT. This codes for CASSILGWDTEAFF.